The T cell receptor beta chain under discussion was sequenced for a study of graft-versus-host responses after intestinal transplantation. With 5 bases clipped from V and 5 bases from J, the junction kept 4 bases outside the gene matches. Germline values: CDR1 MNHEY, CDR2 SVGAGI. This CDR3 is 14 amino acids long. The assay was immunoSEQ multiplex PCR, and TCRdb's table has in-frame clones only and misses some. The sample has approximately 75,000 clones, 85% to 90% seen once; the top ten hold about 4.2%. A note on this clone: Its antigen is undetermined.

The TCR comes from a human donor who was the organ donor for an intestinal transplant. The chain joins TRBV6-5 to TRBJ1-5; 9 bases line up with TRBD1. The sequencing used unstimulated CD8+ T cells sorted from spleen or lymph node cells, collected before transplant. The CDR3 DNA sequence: TGTGCCAGCAGTCCGGACAGGGGTCATCAGCCCCAGCATTTT. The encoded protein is CASSPDRGHQPQHF.